The T cell receptor (beta chain) described here comes from a study of blood T cell repertoires in COVID-19. Study in general: Researchers got acute and convalescent COVID-19 samples from the United States, Italy and Spain. Nucleic acid was either cDNA or gDNA, and it came from T cells, B-cell-depleted T cells, or PBMCs.

Original handling: How many nucleated cells were present was estimated from reference gene primer amplification. Repertoires were generated with immunoSEQ multiplex PCR, while TCRdb's copy carries only in-frame clones and drops some. Clone size and V and J calls were adopted from that table, with D and trimming inferred from the DNA. The sample includes around 100,000 clones, around four fifths seen only once; the top ten take 0.7% to 1%. The clonotype comes from a woman in her sixties or seventies with acute or convalescent COVID-19. The specimen sequenced was peripheral blood.

The CDR3 DNA reads as TGTGCCAGCAGCTATGATCCGGGACAGGGGACTGAGACCCAGTACTTC. This gives the protein CASSYDPGQGTETQYF. The V gene is TRBV7-6, the J gene TRBJ2-5; 10 bases are shared with TRBD1. Germline loops: CDR1 SGHVS, CDR2 FNYEAQ. Trimming at V came to 4 bases and at J to 5 bases, leaving 10 bases not matched to a gene. This CDR3 is built from 16 residues. The full variable domain, completed using reference TRBV7-6 and TRBJ2-5, is GAGVSQSPRYKVTKRGQDVALRCDPISGHVSLYWYRQALGQGPEFLTYFNYEAQQDKSGLPNDRFSAERPEGSISTLTIQRTEQRDSAMYRCASSYDPGQGTETQYFGPGTRLLVL.